This TCR beta chain was observed in a study of CD8+ T cells in alopecia areata. About the research overall: Treated patients received severity scores based on the percentage of scalp area affected.

Isolated RNA was reverse transcribed into cDNA used as the sequencing template. Assay used: immunoSEQ multiplex PCR; TCRdb lists only in-frame clones, some missing. The sample lists 140,000 to 150,000 clones, 45% to 65% occurring once. A remark on this clone: The antigen is unknown.

Germline V gene sequence: CDR1 LNHDA, CDR2 SQIVND (reference sequence). V was clipped by 8 bases and J by 4 bases, with 20 bases between them. The CDR3 runs to 15 residues. Documented treatment: oral pan-JAK inhibitor, 5-10 mg twice daily. Punch biopsies of lesional scalp, plus peripheral blood, were taken from alopecia areata patients. Study observations and caveats: An increase in clonality over normal scalp was evident in lesional scalp, especially alopecia totalis/universalis.

Sequencing used CD8+ T cells sorted from blood, obtained at week 4, from a patient treated with tofacitinib. The chain has TRBV19 and TRBJ1-2, with D perhaps matching TRBD1 (6 bases). This TCR was recovered from a human donor with alopecia areata. CDR3 amino acids: CASSVAGESSYGYTF. As DNA, the CDR3 is TGTGCCAGTTCCGTTGCAGGGGAGTCGAGCTATGGCTACACCTTC.